Listed below are T cell receptor beta chains from one sample, sequenced in a study of radiotherapy plus CTLA-4 blockade in lung cancer. Some clones are missing from TCRdb's copy, which holds only in-frame ones; the method was immunoSEQ multiplex PCR. The sample comprises about 44,000 clones, more than 70% of which are singletons, and over 2% rests with the top ten. The material was peripheral blood, obtained from a patient treated with radiotherapy plus ipilimumab. The receptors originated from a human donor with non-small cell lung cancer whose response to radiotherapy plus ipilimumab could not be evaluated. CDR3s include the opening cysteine and the closing phenylalanine or tryptophan. D genes are given only for firm matches. For some rows the clone size is stated as once, few or many, or as a class when expanded; others skip it.

CDR3 protein | CDR3 DNA | V gene | clone size | D gene | J gene
CASSIQAGGRYEQYF | TGTGCCAGTAGTATCCAAGCGGGGGGAAGGTACGAGCAGTACTTC | TRBV19 | . | TRBD2 | TRBJ2-7
CASSKLDSKETQYF | TGTGCCAGCAGTAAACTGGACAGTAAAGAGACCCAGTACTTC | TRBV27 | . | . | TRBJ2-5
CASSLRDRVYNEQFF | TGCGCCAGCAGCTTGCGGGACAGGGTCTACAATGAGCAGTTCTTC | TRBV5-1 | . | TRBD1 | TRBJ2-1
CASSHRGSGGLDSGANVLTF | TGTGCCAGCAGTCACCGAGGGAGCGGGGGGCTAGACTCTGGGGCCAACGTCCTGACTTTC | TRBV7-3 | . | TRBD2 | TRBJ2-6
CASSRTATYGYTF | TGTGCCAGCAGCCGGACAGCTACCTATGGCTACACCTTC | TRBV7-9 | few | . | TRBJ1-2
CASARGWRTEAFF | TGTGCCAGCGCCCGGGGGTGGCGAACTGAAGCTTTCTTT | TRBV6-6 | . | . | TRBJ1-1
CAWSLDRAPDYEQFF | TGTGCCTGGAGTCTGGACAGGGCCCCTGACTATGAGCAGTTCTTC | TRBV30 | . | TRBD1 | TRBJ2-1
CASTSGTGNYGYTF | TGTGCCAGCACCTCCGGGACAGGGAACTATGGCTACACCTTC | TRBV27 | . | TRBD1 | TRBJ1-2
CASSLRQGTLVVGQPQHF | TGTGCCAGCAGCTTAAGACAGGGAACGCTCGTGGTAGGTCAGCCCCAGCATTTT | TRBV11-3 | few | TRBD1 | TRBJ1-5
CASSVGQGANYGYTF | TGTGCCAGCAGCGTGGGACAGGGGGCTAACTATGGCTACACCTTC | TRBV9 | . | TRBD1 | TRBJ1-2
CASSSLGGGGGEAFF | TGTGCCAGCAGCTCCCTCGGGGGGGGCGGAGGTGAAGCTTTCTTT | TRBV28 | . | . | TRBJ1-1
CASSLDGPYEQYF | TGCGCCAGCAGCTTGGACGGTCCCTACGAGCAGTACTTC | TRBV5-1 | . | . | TRBJ2-7
CAWSVLGQESSYNSPLHF | TGTGCCTGGAGTGTACTAGGACAGGAGAGCTCCTATAATTCACCCCTCCACTTT | TRBV30 | . | TRBD1 | TRBJ1-6
CASSFDKNTEAFF | TGTGCCAGCAGCTTCGACAAGAACACTGAAGCTTTCTTT | TRBV7-3 | . | . | TRBJ1-1
CASSLAVREFYEQYF | TGTGCCAGCAGCTTAGCAGTACGGGAATTCTACGAGCAGTACTTC | TRBV7-9 | . | . | TRBJ2-7
CASSPGTVRSYEQYF | TGTGCCAGCAGTCCCGGGACAGTTCGCTCCTACGAGCAGTACTTC | TRBV27 | . | TRBD1 | TRBJ2-7
CASSQDYRVGHEQYF | TGCGCCAGCAGCCAAGATTACAGGGTGGGGCACGAGCAGTACTTC | TRBV4-3 | . | . | TRBJ2-7
CASSQGGQGSYEQYF | TGCGCCAGCAGCCAAGGGGGACAGGGATCCTACGAGCAGTACTTC | TRBV4-1 | . | TRBD1 | TRBJ2-7
CASTSGATYNEQFF | TGTGCCAGCACTAGTGGGGCTACCTACAATGAGCAGTTCTTC | TRBV2 | . | . | TRBJ2-1
CASSVDTTNSQSRANVLTF | TGTGCCAGTAGTGTAGATACGACAAATTCACAAAGTCGGGCCAACGTCCTGACTTTC | TRBV19 | . | . | TRBJ2-6
CSVEDLAGVHEQYF | TGCAGCGTTGAAGACTTGGCGGGAGTCCACGAGCAGTACTTC | TRBV29-1 | . | TRBD2 | TRBJ2-7
CASSPGINQPQHF | TGTGCCAGCTCACCGGGCATAAATCAGCCCCAGCATTTT | TRBV18 | . | . | TRBJ1-5
CASSFQTGSSGNTIYF | TGTGCCAGCAGTTTCCAGACAGGTAGCTCTGGAAACACCATATATTTT | TRBV28 | few | . | TRBJ1-3
CASRAGQGAVNTEAFF | TGTGCCAGCAGGGCCGGACAGGGGGCAGTGAACACTGAAGCTTTCTTT | TRBV7-9 | few | TRBD1 | TRBJ1-1
CASSSPQGRMATGELFF | TGTGCCAGCAGCTCACCACAGGGCAGGATGGCCACCGGGGAGCTGTTTTTT | TRBV7-9 | . | . | TRBJ2-2
CASSQDEAFNYNEQFF | TGCGCCAGCAGCCAAGATGAAGCTTTCAACTACAATGAGCAGTTCTTC | TRBV4-1 | . | . | TRBJ2-1
CASSLDGIYEQYF | TGCGCCAGCAGCCTCGACGGGATTTACGAGCAGTACTTC | TRBV5-1 | . | . | TRBJ2-7
CASSLSGDTQYF | TGCGCCAGCAGCTTGTCCGGAGATACGCAGTATTTT | TRBV5-1 | . | . | TRBJ2-3
CASSQDLAGGSNEQFF | TGCGCCAGCAGCCAAGATCTAGCGGGGGGAAGCAATGAGCAGTTCTTC | TRBV4-3 | medium-sized | TRBD2 | TRBJ2-1
CASSVGSDSYNEQFF | TGTGCCAGCAGCGTAGGCAGCGACTCCTACAATGAGCAGTTCTTC | TRBV9 | . | . | TRBJ2-1
CASSAVRAGELFF | TGTGCCAGCAGCGCAGTGCGGGCCGGGGAGCTGTTTTTT | TRBV7-3 | . | . | TRBJ2-2
CASSPRERGSDTQYF | TGCGCCAGTTCTCCTCGGGAGCGGGGGTCAGATACGCAGTATTTT | TRBV5-1 | . | TRBD2 | TRBJ2-3
CASRADGGGSNQPQHF | TGTGCCAGCAGAGCCGACGGGGGGGGAAGCAATCAGCCCCAGCATTTT | TRBV2 | . | . | TRBJ1-5
CASSSGSPYEQYF | TGTGCCAGCAGCTCCGGGTCCCCCTACGAGCAGTACTTC | TRBV5-4 | . | . | TRBJ2-7
CASSLIGQGNIGTQYF | TGTGCCAGCAGCCTCATAGGACAGGGTAACATAGGGACCCAGTACTTC | TRBV28 | . | TRBD1 | TRBJ2-5
CASSIVGGRAGNEQYF | TGTGCCAGTAGTATAGTAGGCGGGAGGGCCGGGAACGAGCAGTACTTC | TRBV19 | . | TRBD2 | TRBJ2-7